The T cell receptor (beta chain) under discussion was sequenced for a study of T cell responses to AZD1222 COVID-19 vaccine. The method was immunoSEQ multiplex PCR; TCRdb's version includes in-frame clones alone and lacks a portion of them. In the table there are around 130,000 clones, 88% of which are singletons. V lost 5 bases and J lost 1, with 14 bases in between. The CDR3 totals 14 residues. CDR1 is SQVTM, CDR2 ANQGSEA, per germline. The source was peripheral blood, collected on day 0 of MenACWY control vaccination. This sequence was found in an adult in good health. V gene TRBV29-1 combines with J gene TRBJ2-5, with D perhaps assigned TRBD1 or TRBD2 (5 bases each). The CDR3 nucleotides are TGCAGCGTTCCCGGGACGGGGATCCAAGAGACCCAGTACTTC. Encoded protein: CSVPGTGIQETQYF.